This T cell receptor (beta chain) was sequenced for a study of T cell responses to AZD1222 COVID-19 vaccine. Across the study: Second doses were pooled across both intervals (about 4 or about 12 weeks).

Whole-study findings and limits: At 160-218 and 743-854, vaccine-associated CD4 TCRs were dominant, and they spanned spike. Regions left unmutated in variants are reportedly the target of nearly half of spike-specific TCRs.

Profiled with immunoSEQ multiplex PCR; TCRdb holds only in-frame clones, not every one. The table has approximately 50,000 clones, 65% to 80% seen once; the top ten hold around 7%. This clone was seen a single time. Its antigen is unknown. The specimen was peripheral blood, collected on day 0 of AZD1222 vaccination. The receptor was isolated from an adult in good health.

This CDR3 is CASSKQGTGTEKLFF. Here the CDR3 DNA reads TGTGCCAGCAGTAAACAGGGGACGGGGACTGAAAAACTGTTTTTT. This chain uses TRBV6-2 or TRBV6-3 with TRBJ1-4; TRBD1 agrees at 7 bases. The germline V gene encodes CDR1 MNHEY and CDR2 SVGEGT. V trimming: 5 bases; J trimming: 7 bases; junction bases outside the gene matches: 10. The CDR3 sequence is 15 residues long.